The entry below gives a single TCR beta chain sequence along with its context. The data derive from a study of PD-L1 blockade in urothelial cancer. Produced via immunoSEQ multiplex PCR; TCRdb's table is partial and in-frame only. Of around 46,000 clones listed, approximately 90% were seen once; the top ten hold roughly 2.5%. The CDR3 extends over 16 amino acids. Germline CDR1 is SEHNR and CDR2 is FQNEAQ (reference sequence). J lost 3 bases, V lost 5 bases, and 9 bases had no gene match. Time point here: peripheral blood 6 weeks after treatment start. This clonotype was sampled from a man aged 60 to 69 with urothelial cancer. Sequenced material: PBMCs, taken around atezolizumab (anti-PD-L1) treatment. The V gene is TRBV7-9, the J gene TRBJ2-4; 8 bases fit TRBD1. CDR3 nucleotides: TGTGCCAGCAGCGGTTACAGGGGGGCTGGCAAAAACATTCAGTACTTC. Translating gives CASSGYRGAGKNIQYF. Full variable domain (missing parts from reference TRBV7-9 and TRBJ2-4): DTGVSQNPRHKITKRGQNVTFRCDPISEHNRLYWYRQTLGQGPEFLTYFQNEAQLEKSRLLSDRFSAERPKGSFSTLEIQRTEQGDSAMYLCASSGYRGAGKNIQYFGAGTRLSVL.